One sample yielded the 11 T cell receptor beta chains listed below, sequenced in a study of glioma-infiltrating T cells after dendritic cell vaccination. Time point specified: after dendritic cell vaccination, including at tumor progression/relapse. Clones were read by immunoSEQ multiplex PCR, and TCRdb kept only the in-frame ones, dropping some. The sample includes over 80,000 clones, 81% of them seen just once. This specimen consisted of blood, obtained after dendritic cell vaccination. Receptor source: a human donor with glioblastoma.

The chain joins TRBV5-1 to TRBJ1-2; D is ambiguous. The CDR3 runs 16 residues. Germline V gene lookup returns CDR1 SGHRS and CDR2 YFSETQ. Trimming cost V 4 bases and J 0 bases, with 16 bases left between them. The CDR3: CASSPLGSGTNYGYTF. CDR3 in DNA: TGCGCCAGCAGCCCACTAGGGTCAGGCACTAACTATGGCTACACCTTC.

J is TRBJ2-2 and V is TRBV10-3; TRBD1 matches at 7 bases. Losses at the gene ends were 3 bases for V and 5 bases for J; bases not matched to a gene: 3. This CDR3 is built from 14 residues. The germline gives CDR1 ENHRY, CDR2 SYGVKD. CDR3 amino acids: CAISDNRGTGELFF. The CDR3 DNA reads as TGTGCCATCAGTGACAACAGGGGAACCGGGGAGCTGTTTTTT.

This chain uses TRBV7-7 with TRBJ2-5, with D perhaps TRBD1 (5 bases). The CDR3 extends over 15 amino acids. The germline V and J ends were trimmed by 1 base and 2 bases, with 11 bases remaining between them. CDR1 is SSHAT, CDR2 FNYEAQ, per germline (reference sequence). CDR3 in amino acids: CASSLVADRQETQYF. In DNA form, the CDR3 reads TGTGCCAGCAGCTTAGTCGCCGACAGACAAGAGACCCAGTACTTC.

The genes are TRBV7-9 and TRBJ1-2; D call uncertain. The CDR3 has 15 residues. Trimming shortened V by 2 bases and J by 5 bases, and 15 bases separated the two germline ends. CDR1 SEHNR and CDR2 FQNEAQ come from the germline V gene (reference sequence). The CDR3 nucleotides read TGTGCCAGCAGCTTAAATGTTCAGTCCCCATATGGCTACACCTTC. It is translated as CASSLNVQSPYGYTF.

The chain uses TRBV6-5 and TRBJ2-1, with 7 bases matching TRBD2. The CDR3 totals 14 residues. Germline V CDR1 and CDR2: MNHEY, SVGAGI. V lost 9 bases, J lost 0 bases, and 5 bases stayed unmatched. This CDR3 is CASRRGGSYNEQFF. Written as DNA, the CDR3 is TGTGCCAGTCGCCGCGGGGGCTCCTACAATGAGCAGTTCTTC.

The V gene is TRBV19, the J gene TRBJ2-5; weak D call: TRBD1 (6 bases). V lost 5 bases, J lost 3 bases, and 13 bases lay in between. CDR1 is LNHDA, CDR2 SQIVND, per germline (reference sequence). This CDR3 contains 14 residues. The CDR3 reads CASSRTQGEETQYF. The CDR3 nucleotides read TGTGCCAGTAGTCGGACACAGGGTGAAGAGACCCAGTACTTC.

This clone was observed once. This chain links TRBV6-5 with TRBJ1-1; 7 nucleotides agree with TRBD1. Trimming took 8 bases from V and 3 from J; bases not matched to a gene: 9. From germline, CDR1 is MNHEY and CDR2 SVGAGI. The CDR3 totals 14 residues. This CDR3 is CASLRTGGHTEAFF. For the CDR3, the DNA is TGTGCCAGCTTGCGGACAGGTGGTCACACTGAAGCTTTCTTT.

The V and J genes are TRBV12-2 and TRBJ2-7; TRBD2 is the table's D call and was not checked against the DNA. TRBV12-2 is a pseudogene. The CDR3 is 17 amino acids. The CDR3 is CASRLPGAACIFYEQYV. CDR3 nucleotide sequence: TGTGCAAGTCGCCTCCCCGGAGCGGCCTGCATCTTCTACGAGCAGTACGTC.

This chain uses TRBV7-9 with TRBJ1-5; 12 bases are shared with TRBD1. The CDR3 runs to 17 residues. Losses at the gene ends were 1 base for V and 3 bases for J; bases not matched to a gene: 4. Germline V gene data show CDR1 as SEHNR and CDR2 as FQNEAQ (reference sequence). For the CDR3, the DNA is TGTGCCAGCAGCTTAGGGTTGGGACAGGGGGCCAATCAGCCCCAGCATTTT. Protein: CASSLGLGQGANQPQHF.

Notes on this clone: A much larger clone lies a single base off, so this may be a read error. J is TRBJ2-3 and V is TRBV9; a weak D match, TRBD2 (5 bases). Trimming cost V 3 bases and J 4 bases, with 9 bases left between them. Looked up from germline, CDR1 is SGDLS and CDR2 is YYNGEE. The CDR3 runs 13 residues. CDR3 bases: TGTGCCAGCAGCGCGGACTCGTCAGATACGCAGTATTTT. Protein: CASSADSSDTQYF.

V gene TRBV5-6 combines with J gene TRBJ1-1; 7 nucleotides agree with TRBD1. The J segment lost 4 bases and the V segment lost 3 bases, leaving 0 bases of the junction unmatched. This CDR3 region has 12 residues. CDR1 SGHDT and CDR2 YYEEEE come from the germline V gene. The CDR3 DNA reads as TGTGCCAGCAGCTGGGACAGCACTGAAGCTTTCTTT. Encoded protein: CASSWDSTEAFF.